This T cell receptor beta chain was documented in a study of blood T cell dynamics during melanoma immunotherapy (TCRdb year 2020). For context, the study as a whole: The patients had metastatic melanoma and were given first-line pembrolizumab or nivolumab plus ipilimumab as standard of care in the United Kingdom. To identify early correlates of response, the study profiled peripheral T cell receptor repertoires in patients with metastatic melanoma before and after one cycle of checkpoint inhibitor therapy. The training cohort consisted of consecutive patients, while an additional independent group of patients from the same centre was pooled to form an external validation set. Findings and caveats that apply to the study as a whole: Whether the T cell clones behind the repertoire changes were melanoma-specific or instead reflected general immune activation was something the study could not determine. Unlike progressors, patients who went on to achieve disease control showed a bifurcated reorganization of the PBMC repertoire at W3, with either increased clonality or increased diversity. The relatively small sample size was acknowledged as a potential limitation on generalization of the results.

Every bulk PBMC sample had a fixed 350 ng of DNA loaded. TCR beta CDR3 sequences were amplified from genomic DNA using the immunoSEQ TCRb Assay kit according to manufacturer instructions. The KAPA Library Quantification Kit for Illumina platforms was used to quantify pooled libraries by qPCR. Pooled libraries were clustered at about 0.55-1.2 pM and sequenced on an Illumina NextSeq 500. From the authors' description of their analysis: TCR data were analyzed using immunoSEQ ANALYZER and the R LymphoSeq package. A rearrangement efficiency score was calculated as productive divided by the sum of productive and non-productive CDR3 sequences. Clonality was measured with the Gini coefficient and diversity with the Renyi index at alpha=1, compared pairwise between timepoints within each patient. Clonal relatedness, based on an edit distance of 3, and repertoire similarity, based on the Bhattacharyya coefficient, were both computed in LymphoSeq. To classify response, a linear discriminant analysis based on week-3 changes in clonality and diversity was built using the R MASS and caret packages. Entries here come from immuneACCESS through TCRdb and include only in-frame sequences with V and J called. Some clones fail to appear in such tables; in the studies checked, an unresolved V gene covers under half of the shortfall, and the cause of the remainder is unknown. V and J calls and clone size are those listed in that table; D and trimming were worked out from the DNA. This sample holds 11,000 to 15,000 clones; roughly 88% were observed only once. The top ten constitute approximately 5.3% of the sample.

The CDR3 covers 13 residues, taking in both the cysteine and the phenylalanine. Only the CDR3 portion is preserved as DNA: 39 bases, with reading frame beginning at the first base. V and J lose 6 bases and 2 bases, and a span of 10 bases separates them. CDR1 MNHEY and CDR2 SVGAGI were looked up in the germline V gene. About this clone itself: Its antigen has not been determined. Nothing much larger sits one base from this clone, and base qualities are not available.

The time point label of this sample denotes: week 3, after first cycle of checkpoint inhibitor. Blood was sampled before treatment (T0) and at week 3 (W3), after the first cycle of checkpoint blockade. Except for a couple of patients with rapid clinical progression, response was assessed 12 weeks after the first infusion by RECIST 1.1; disease control meant complete response, partial response or stable disease. Patients were excluded for prior systemic cancer treatment, concomitant immunosuppressant therapy or synchronous other active malignancies. To track both circulating cells and T cell turnover, TCR beta was sequenced from bulk PBMC as well as from plasma cell-free DNA. Lymphoprep and SepMate tubes were used to isolate PBMC from blood, and red cell lysis was then performed. QIAamp DNA Blood Mini kits were used to extract DNA from both PBMC and sorted T cell subsets.

The clonotype originates from a human donor with melanoma. Source: blood, taken from a patient treated with checkpoint blockade. The chain couples TRBV6-5 to TRBJ1-2; no confident D gene assignment can be made. CDR3 protein: CASRTGINYGYTF. The DNA sequence is given as TGTGCCAGCAGGACCGGGATAAACTATGGCTACACCTTC.